This passage covers 30 T cell receptor beta chains from one sample sequenced in a study of cytomegalovirus exposure and HLA in healthy donors. Primers for the PCR totalled 60 Vbeta and 13 Jbeta. Sequencing was performed with immunoSEQ multiplex PCR; in TCRdb, only in-frame clones are kept and a portion is missing. Of 120,000 or so clones in the sample, around 70% are singletons; the top ten hold 4.1%. The specimen was PBMCs. These receptors originate from a woman aged 40 to 50 in good health and CMV-seronegative.

J is TRBJ2-3 and V is TRBV5-1, with 9 bases that match TRBD1. V was pared by 2 bases and J by 7 bases, with 5 bases of the junction left unmatched. Germline CDR1 SGHRS, CDR2 YFSETQ. This CDR3 is built from 14 residues. CDR3 protein: CASSFGTGLNTQYF. CDR3 DNA sequence: TGCGCCAGCAGCTTCGGGACAGGGTTAAATACGCAGTATTTT.

This chain connects TRBV7-8 to TRBJ2-7; 7 bases align to TRBD1. Trimming took 4 bases from V and 4 from J; bases not matched to a gene: 22. The germline CDR1 and CDR2 sequences are SGHVS and FQNEAQ. This CDR3 comprises 19 residues. The CDR3 loop reads CASSSTPGQRGPAFYEQYF. CDR3 coding DNA: TGTGCCAGCAGCTCCACCCCGGGACAGAGGGGGCCGGCGTTTTACGAGCAGTACTTC.

This clone showed up just a few times. This chain connects TRBV6-1 to TRBJ2-7; TRBD2 might be the D (6 bases). Trimming shortened V by 6 bases and J by 0 bases, and 12 bases separated the two germline ends. Germline CDR1 is MNHNS and CDR2 is SASEGT. This CDR3 has 14 residues. The CDR3 reads CASSPTSDSYEQYF. In DNA form, the CDR3 reads TGTGCCAGCAGCCCGACTAGTGACTCCTACGAGCAGTACTTC.

The chain recombines TRBV4-1 with TRBJ2-2; no clear D. With 4 bases removed from V and 4 bases from J, the gap between germline ends came to 7 bases. The CDR3 length is 13 residues. CDR1 is MGHRA, CDR2 YSYEKL, per germline. The CDR3 sequence is CASSLSGTGELFF. In DNA, the CDR3 is TGCGCCAGCAGCCTATCGGGCACCGGGGAGCTGTTTTTT.

The V call is TRBV11-2, the J call TRBJ2-2, with 9 bases matching TRBD1. Unmatched junction bases numbered 0, after V lost 5 bases and J lost 5 bases. Germline CDR1 and CDR2: SGHAT and FQNNGV. This CDR3 contains 13 residues. CDR3 bases: TGTGCCAGCAGCGGACAGGGGACCGGGGAGCTGTTTTTT. Protein product: CASSGQGTGELFF.

This chain connects TRBV7-9 to TRBJ2-5; 8 nucleotides match TRBD1. The end of the DNA aligns better with TRBJ2-7, so the J call may be wrong. Germline V lookup: CDR1 SEHNR, CDR2 FQNEAQ (reference sequence). The CDR3 length is 15 residues. CDR3 coding DNA: TGTGCCAGCAGCTCGTACAGGGGGAGCTCCTACGAGCAGTACTTC. It specifies CASSSYRGSSYEQYF.

This clone has a single count. The chain joins TRBV7-2 to TRBJ2-2; 9 nucleotides line up with TRBD1. Germline-derived CDR1 and CDR2 are SGHTA and FQGNSA. Trimming cost V 5 bases and J 7 bases; bases outside gene matches: 11. This CDR3 has 16 residues. The CDR3 here is CASSPTDRGSGGELFF. CDR3 bases: TGTGCCAGCAGCCCAACGGACAGGGGTTCTGGCGGGGAGCTGTTTTTT.

In DNA, the CDR3 is TGTGCCAGCAGTGAAGCCCTATATGATGGCTACACCTTC. It is translated as CASSEALYDGYTF. The rearrangement uses TRBV2 and TRBJ1-2; D unresolved. Germline CDR1 and CDR2: SNHLY and FYNNEI. V gave up 0 bases and J gave up 6 bases, with 8 bases separating them. CDR3 length: 13 amino acids.

This clone was detected a few times. CDR3 nucleotides: TGTGCCAGCAGCTGGGGGACAGGGGACAATGAAAAACTGTTTTTT. It yields the protein CASSWGTGDNEKLFF. The chain couples TRBV7-2 to TRBJ1-4, with 10 bases aligning to TRBD1. Germline trimming cut 4 bases from V and 5 bases from J; bases unmatched to any gene: 4. Germline-derived CDR1 and CDR2 are SGHTA and FQGNSA. This CDR3 is built from 15 residues.

V usage is TRBV19 and J usage is TRBJ1-1; 7 bases agree with TRBD1. V lost 11 bases, J lost 0 bases, and 6 bases stayed unmatched. The CDR3 sequence is 13 residues long. Germline assignment: CDR1 LNHDA and CDR2 SQIVND (reference sequence). The CDR3 region is CAVGQGVNTEAFF. CDR3 in DNA: TGTGCCGTAGGGCAGGGGGTGAACACTGAAGCTTTCTTT.

The DNA for the CDR3 is TGTGCCAGCAGCTTAGTAGGACAGACCTACTTGGAGCAGTACTTC. Protein product: CASSLVGQTYLEQYF. This rearrangement joins TRBV11-2 to TRBJ2-7; D is perhaps TRBD1 (6 bases). CDR3 length: 15 residues. In germline, CDR1 is SGHAT, CDR2 FQNNGV. V was shortened by 1 base and J by 7 bases, with 17 bases between the two germline ends.

The chain couples TRBV7-2 to TRBJ2-1; no reliable D call. The CDR3 length is 12 residues. Germline CDR1 is SGHTA and CDR2 is FQGNSA. Trimming took 6 bases from V and 5 from J, leaving 8 bases between them. The CDR3 protein is CASSTYHNEQFF. The CDR3 DNA reads TGTGCCAGCAGTACTTATCACAATGAGCAGTTCTTC.

V gene TRBV5-1 combines with J gene TRBJ1-1, with TRBD1 matching over 7 bases. Germline V gene sequence: CDR1 SGHRS, CDR2 YFSETQ. CDR3 length equals 14 residues. Trimming at V came to 1 base and at J to 3 bases, leaving 3 bases not matched to a gene. In nucleotides, the CDR3 is TGCGCCAGCAGCTTGACAGGGGACGACACTGAAGCTTTCTTT. It is translated as CASSLTGDDTEAFF.

This clone was recorded only once. This chain connects TRBV9 to TRBJ2-1; 7 bases fit TRBD2. Germline CDR1 SGDLS, CDR2 YYNGEE. V trimming: 7 bases; J trimming: 7 bases; junction bases outside the gene matches: 8. CDR3 length equals 13 residues. CDR3 loop: CASGPTSSNEQFF. The DNA of the CDR3 is TGTGCCAGCGGACCGACTAGCTCGAATGAGCAGTTCTTC.

This clone was recorded only once. J is TRBJ2-3 and V is TRBV6-1, with a weak D call TRBD2 (6 bases). The germline V and J ends were trimmed by 5 bases and 2 bases, with 14 bases remaining between them. CDR1 and CDR2 (germline): MNHNS, SASEGT. The CDR3 has 15 amino acids. The CDR3 DNA follows: TGTGCCAGCAGTATGACTCGCGGGATCACAGATACGCAGTATTTT. Residues: CASSMTRGITDTQYF.

This clone was observed a handful of times. This chain joins TRBV2 and TRBJ2-7, with TRBD2 matching over 7 bases. The V and J ends lost 6 bases and 0 bases, in that order; junction bases with no gene match: 8. The CDR3 covers 15 residues. CDR1 and CDR2 from the germline V gene are SNHLY and FYNNEI. The CDR3 coding sequence is TGTGCCAGCAGCAGAAGCGGGGAACTCTCCTACGAGCAGTACTTC. Translating it yields CASSRSGELSYEQYF.

As regards this clone: One end of the junction is discordant with germline, which a read error may explain. The chain is built from TRBV2 and TRBJ2-1; 9 bases fit TRBD2. This CDR3 is 14 amino acids long. The V gene's germline CDR1 is SNHLY and CDR2 FYNNEI. CDR3 region: CASSVSGGLTQQVF. The DNA of the CDR3 is TGTGCCAGCAGTGTTAGCGGGGGCCTCACCCAGCAAGTCTTC.

The V call is TRBV4-1, the J call TRBJ2-7; the D gene is possibly TRBD1 (6 bases). The CDR3 loop spans 15 amino acids. V lost 2 bases and J lost 2, with 13 bases in between. Germline loops: CDR1 MGHRA, CDR2 YSYEKL. The chain's CDR3 is CASSQPLQGTYEQYF. In nucleotides, the CDR3 is TGCGCCAGCAGCCAACCTTTACAGGGCACCTACGAGCAGTACTTC.

V and J are TRBV19 and TRBJ2-3; 8 nucleotides line up with TRBD1. The CDR3 consists of 14 residues. The germline V gene has CDR1 LNHDA and CDR2 SQIVND (reference sequence). The trim removed 5 bases at V and 6 bases at J, leaving 7 bases unmatched. The CDR3 nucleotides are TGTGCCAGTAGTGCCAAGACAGGGGAGGATACGCAGTATTTT. As protein: CASSAKTGEDTQYF.

The chain employs TRBV5-8 and TRBJ1-1; the D gene is possibly TRBD1 (6 bases). V lost 2 bases and J lost 1, with 18 bases in between. Germline-derived CDR1 and CDR2 are SGHTS and YDEGEE. This CDR3 spans 17 amino acids. Here the CDR3 DNA reads TGTGCCAGCAGCTTAGGTCTACTGGGGACACCGAACACTGAAGCTTTCTTT. Translated, it gives CASSLGLLGTPNTEAFF.

Comments on this clone: At one of its ends the junction is not consistent with the germline gene, which may arise from a read error. The V and J genes are TRBV6-4 and TRBJ2-1; the D gene is possibly TRBD2 (5 bases). In germline, CDR1 is MRHNA, CDR2 SNTAGT. The CDR3 covers 17 residues. The CDR3: CASSDYPGHIGGNEQFF. DNA of the CDR3: TGTGCCAGCAGCGACTACCCTGGGCATATAGGTGGGAATGAGCAGTTCTTC.

In DNA form, the CDR3 reads TGTGCCAGCAGCCAAGAAGCAGGGGTAGATGAAAAACTGTTTTTT. The encoded protein is CASSQEAGVDEKLFF. The rearrangement links TRBV14 to TRBJ1-4; possibly TRBD1 for D (6 bases). The CDR3 is 15 residues long. In germline, CDR1 is SGHDN, CDR2 FVKESK. V shed 0 bases and J shed 6 bases, with 11 bases lying between them. The whole variable domain, remainder taken from reference TRBV14 and TRBJ1-4, is EAGVTQFPSHSVIEKGQTVTLRCDPISGHDNLYWYRRVMGKEIKFLLHFVKESKQDESGMPNNRFLAERTGGTYSTLKVQPAELEDSGVYFCASSQEAGVDEKLFFGSGTQLSVL.

CDR3 coding DNA: TGTGCCAGCAGCTCGGACGTGCTACAGGGGGCGAGGGTCAATGGCTACACCTTC. It specifies CASSSDVLQGARVNGYTF. The V and J genes are TRBV5-4 and TRBJ1-2; TRBD1 agrees at 9 bases. Germline lookup yields CDR1 SGHNT and CDR2 YYREEE (reference sequence). CDR3 length equals 18 residues. Unmatched junction bases numbered 18, after V lost 3 bases and J lost 6 bases.

This clone has a handful of counts. The rearrangement links TRBV7-8 to TRBJ2-7, with 7 bases aligning to TRBD2. The CDR3 runs to 15 residues. Germline V gives CDR1 SGHVS, CDR2 FQNEAQ. V shed 6 bases, J shed 3 bases, and the junction held 11 bases outside the gene matches. The CDR3 DNA reads as TGTGCCAGCAGACCTACGACTAGCACTTACTACGAGCAGTACTTC. Its translation is CASRPTTSTYYEQYF.

The V call is TRBV9, the J call TRBJ2-3; 15 bases fit TRBD2. Germline V gene data show CDR1 as SGDLS and CDR2 as YYNGEE. V lost 2 bases to trimming and J lost 4 bases; unmatched junction nucleotides: 2. The CDR3 totals 16 residues. CDR3 sequence reads: CASSVGLAGGADTQYF. The CDR3 DNA follows: TGTGCCAGCAGCGTGGGACTAGCGGGAGGCGCAGATACGCAGTATTTT.

This clone appeared a few times. The rearrangement uses TRBV5-1 and TRBJ1-2; 10 positions match TRBD1. Trimming took 0 bases from V and 4 from J; bases not matched to a gene: 3. Germline-derived CDR1 and CDR2 are SGHRS and YFSETQ. The CDR3 has 15 amino acids. Here the CDR3 reads CASSLAGDRGYGYTF. DNA for the CDR3: TGCGCCAGCAGCTTGGCCGGGGACAGGGGCTATGGCTACACCTTC.

There are a few counts of this clone. The chain uses TRBV11-2 and TRBJ2-3; the D gene is possibly TRBD2 (6 bases). Trimming pared 3 bases from V and 1 base from J, leaving 8 bases between. The CDR3 runs 14 residues. CDR1 is SGHAT, CDR2 FQNNGV, per germline. The CDR3 coding sequence is TGTGCCAGCAGCTTGGCTAGCGGCACAGATACGCAGTATTTT. The encoded protein is CASSLASGTDTQYF.

The rearrangement links TRBV5-1 to TRBJ1-1, with a possible D match to TRBD1 (6 bases). Per the germline V gene, CDR1 is SGHRS and CDR2 is YFSETQ. CDR3 length equals 16 residues. The germline V and J ends were trimmed by 0 bases and 5 bases, with 17 bases remaining between them. CDR3: CASSLDRETRWTEAFF. In DNA form, the CDR3 reads TGCGCCAGCAGCTTGGACAGGGAGACAAGATGGACTGAAGCTTTCTTT.

The V and J genes are TRBV23-1 and TRBJ1-2; 9 nucleotides align to TRBD1. TRBV23-1 counts as an open reading frame of uncertain function. CDR3 size: 17 residues. The V segment lost 3 bases and the J segment 7 bases; nucleotides outside the gene matches: 15. The chain's CDR3 is CASSQKINPRQGGGYTF. The CDR3 bases are TGCGCCAGCAGTCAGAAGATTAATCCCCGACAGGGGGGTGGCTACACCTTC.

V usage is TRBV27 and J usage is TRBJ1-1, with D possibly being TRBD1 (5 bases). This CDR3 region has 11 residues. The V and J ends lost 6 bases and 10 bases respectively, with 12 bases between them. Germline CDR1 reads MNHEY; CDR2 reads SMNVEV (reference sequence). CDR3 sequence: CASRTRGGAFF. As DNA, the CDR3 is TGTGCCAGCAGAACAAGGGGTGGAGCTTTCTTT.